These 3 T cell receptor beta chains originate from one sample sequenced in a study of read filtering for tumor transcriptome and immune sequencing. This library used around 0.4 ug RNA and molecular barcoded adaptors spanning alpha/delta and beta/gamma chains. TCRdb ran MiXCR on the reads and lists one entry per CDR3 protein. This sample has approximately 58,000 distinct CDR3 sequences, with 20% to 25% found just once. Sequencing was done on a sample of a population of CD138-negative cells sorted from bone marrow. The receptor source for this set is a donor aged 40 or over with multiple myeloma.

This clonotype was recorded many times. The chain has TRBV20-1 and TRBJ2-3, with TRBD1 matching 7 bases. Germline V gene sequence: CDR1 DFQATT, CDR2 SNEGSKA (reference sequence). This CDR3 region has 14 residues. Losses at the gene ends were 5 bases for V and 1 base for J; bases not matched to a gene: 6. CDR3 protein: CSAGDSTGTDTQYF. CDR3 in DNA: TGCAGTGCTGGGGACAGTACCGGCACAGATACGCAGTATTTT.

Of note for this clonotype: This may be a read error, as it is one base from a much larger clone. This chain joins TRBV29-1 and TRBJ2-3; no definite D call. The CDR3 runs 11 residues. Trimming removed 4 bases from V and 5 bases from J, with 7 bases in between. CDR1 is SQVTM, CDR2 ANQGSEA, per germline. Here the CDR3 DNA reads TGCAGCGTTGGATCTGGAGATACGCAGTATTTT. It codes for CSVGSGDTQYF.

For the CDR3, the DNA is TGTGCCAGCAGTTACAAACCAGGCTTCGAAGGCTACGAGCAGTACTTC. Residues: CASSYKPGFEGYEQYF. The genes are TRBV6-5 and TRBJ2-7; D remains ambiguous. CDR1 is MNHEY and CDR2 is SVGAGI in the germline V gene. The CDR3 loop spans 16 amino acids. The V gene lost 2 bases and the J gene lost 3 bases, with 17 bases spanning the gap.